A single sample gave rise to the 22 T cell receptor beta chains below, sequenced in a study of spatial heterogeneity in lung cancer. Noted time point: sample taken at primary tumor resection. Extraction of whole RNA from tumor, nontumor lung or frozen PBMC preceded unsorted sequencing. TCRdb re-derived calls from the 5' RACE reads in MiXCR, one entry per CDR3 protein. The sample shows 40,000 or so distinct CDR3 sequences, 7.5% of them seen only once. The sequencing here drew on PBMCs, taken at surgery. All receptors derive from a male donor with early-stage non-small cell lung cancer.

This clonotype has a count of ten or more. V gene TRBV29-1 combines with J gene TRBJ2-3, with 9 bases matching TRBD2. Unmatched junction bases numbered 14, after V lost 7 bases and J lost 0 bases. Germline CDR1 reads SQVTM; CDR2 reads ANQGSEA. This CDR3 contains 17 residues. CDR3 in DNA: TGCAGCGCATCCCGGGTCACTAGCGGGTACAGCACAGATACGCAGTATTTT. It specifies CSASRVTSGYSTDTQYF.

This clonotype showed up many times. The rearrangement links TRBV7-2 to TRBJ1-2; a possible D gene is TRBD1 (6 bases). Trimming pared 6 bases from V and 2 bases from J, leaving 16 bases between. The CDR3 extends over 15 amino acids. Germline CDR1 and CDR2: SGHTA and FQGNSA. Here the CDR3 reads CASSRDRNLNYGYTF. The CDR3 DNA sequence: TGTGCCAGCAGTCGAGACAGGAACCTAAACTATGGCTACACCTTC.

This clonotype was seen at least ten times. The chain couples TRBV9 to TRBJ2-3, with D perhaps matching TRBD2 (6 bases). The ends were cut back, 5 bases at V and 0 bases at J, with 19 bases in the middle. The germline V gene encodes CDR1 SGDLS and CDR2 YYNGEE. This CDR3 has 17 residues. For the CDR3, the DNA is TGTGCCAGCAGTCCATCCTCCCTGCGGGGAAGCACAGATACGCAGTATTTT. It translates to CASSPSSLRGSTDTQYF.

The chain carries TRBV5-4 and TRBJ1-3; D might be TRBD1 (6 bases). V lost 2 bases and J 0 bases, leaving 12 bases between the germline ends. This CDR3 region has 16 residues. In germline, CDR1 is SGHNT, CDR2 YYREEE (reference sequence). DNA for the CDR3: TGTGCCAGCAGCTTAGACGACAGGTACTCTGGAAACACCATATATTTT. It translates to CASSLDDRYSGNTIYF.

The chain joins TRBV6-5 to TRBJ2-2; D is perhaps TRBD1 or TRBD2 (5 bases each). The CDR3 totals 15 residues. From germline, CDR1 is MNHEY and CDR2 SVGAGI. Trimming cost V 8 bases and J 8 bases, with 21 bases left between them. The CDR3 DNA reads TGTGCCAGCCAAAGGGGACCCGACATTGCTGGGGAGCTGTTTTTT. Amino acids: CASQRGPDIAGELFF.

The J gene is TRBJ2-7, the V gene TRBV6-2 or TRBV6-3; TRBD2 agrees at 9 bases. Germline V lookup: CDR1 MNHEY, CDR2 SVGEGT. With 6 bases clipped from V and 5 bases from J, the junction kept 11 bases outside the gene matches. The CDR3 is made up of 15 amino acids. CDR3 region: CASRASGIGMDEQYV. CDR3 bases: TGTGCCAGCAGGGCTAGCGGGATTGGTATGGACGAGCAGTACGTC.

In its sample, this clonotype was seen many times. This chain joins TRBV7-2 and TRBJ2-1; no firm D call. This CDR3 has 12 residues. V lost 2 bases and J lost 6, with 5 bases in between. Germline V CDR1 and CDR2: SGHTA, FQGNSA. The CDR3 DNA reads TGTGCCAGCAGCTTATCACTCAATGAGCAGTTCTTC. The encoded protein is CASSLSLNEQFF. Variable domain in full (rest from reference TRBV7-2 and TRBJ2-1): GAGVSQSPSNKVTEKGKDVELRCDPISGHTALYWYRQSLGQGLEFLIYFQGNSAPDKSGLPSDRFSAERTGGSVSTLTIQRTQQEDSAVYLCASSLSLNEQFFGPGTRLTVL.

V gene TRBV12-5 combines with J gene TRBJ1-2; TRBD1 aligns across 7 bases. Germline CDR1 LGHNT, CDR2 FRNRAP. The CDR3 loop spans 13 amino acids. The trim removed 1 base at V and 13 bases at J, leaving 9 bases unmatched. The CDR3 nucleotides read TGTGCTAGTGGTTTGGAGACCGGGACAGTATCCACCTTC. The encoded protein is CASGLETGTVSTF.

This clonotype was picked up many times. V and J are TRBV18 and TRBJ2-1, with D perhaps matching TRBD1 (6 bases). Germline values: CDR1 KGHSH, CDR2 LQKENI. Trimming took off 3 bases at V and 10 bases at J, with 10 bases between the two ends. CDR3 length equals 12 residues. This CDR3 reads CASSPDRIEQFF. The CDR3 DNA follows: TGTGCCAGCTCACCGGACAGAATCGAGCAGTTCTTC.

This clonotype is deemed medium-sized. The CDR3 here is CASSLALRNEQFF. The CDR3 DNA sequence: TGTGCCAGCAGCCTCGCTCTCCGCAATGAGCAGTTCTTC. The chain links TRBV6-2 or TRBV6-3 to TRBJ2-1; D is undetermined. The germline gives CDR1 MNHEY, CDR2 SVGEGT. The CDR3 loop spans 13 amino acids. V lost 6 bases to trimming and J lost 6 bases, with 12 bases between them.

This clonotype showed up many times. The rearrangement uses TRBV12-3 or TRBV12-4 and TRBJ1-4, with D unclear. V gave up 2 bases and J gave up 5 bases, with 0 bases separating them. The CDR3 extends over 11 amino acids. In nucleotides, the CDR3 is TGTGCCAGCAGTTTAAATGAAAAACTGTTTTTT. Encoded protein: CASSLNEKLFF.

This clonotype has at least ten counts. The V gene is TRBV27, the J gene TRBJ2-2; TRBD1 or TRBD2 may be the D gene (6 bases each). CDR3 length: 14 residues. V was clipped by 0 bases and J by 10 bases, with 12 bases between them. CDR1 and CDR2 from the germline V gene are MNHEY and SMNVEV (reference sequence). CDR3 sequence: CASSLSGGRLELFF. CDR3 nucleotides: TGTGCCAGCAGTTTATCGGGGGGCAGGCTGGAGCTGTTTTTT.

The gene calls are TRBV7-2 and TRBJ1-4, with D hard to call. Between the trimmed V and J ends, which lost 5 bases and 4 bases, there was a span of 11 bases. The V gene's germline CDR1 is SGHTA and CDR2 FQGNSA. CDR3 length: 14 residues. The CDR3 sequence is CASSPHQDNEKLFF. CDR3 nucleotide sequence: TGTGCCAGCAGCCCCCACCAGGATAATGAAAAACTGTTTTTT.

This clonotype showed up many times. The rearrangement links TRBV18 to TRBJ2-7; TRBD1 aligns across 8 bases. Germline-derived CDR1 and CDR2 are KGHSH and LQKENI. Trimming took 2 bases from V and 4 from J; bases not matched to a gene: 4. CDR3 length: 14 amino acids. The CDR3, as DNA: TGTGCCAGCTCACCAGGACAGGGACCTTACGAGCAGTACGTC. Its protein product is CASSPGQGPYEQYV.

This clonotype was counted only a few times. This may come from a read error, since a much larger clone is one base off. The chain recombines TRBV19 with TRBJ2-7; TRBD2 matches at 8 bases. J lost 3 bases, V lost 5 bases, and 6 bases had no gene match. The CDR3 totals 14 residues. Germline V gene data show CDR1 as LNHDA and CDR2 as SQIVND (reference sequence). The CDR3: CASSETSVDYEQYF. The CDR3 DNA sequence: TGTGCCAGTAGTGAGACTAGCGTCGACTACGAGCAGTACTTC.

This clonotype occurred many times. The V call is TRBV5-1, the J call TRBJ2-3; D is unresolved. Per the germline V gene, CDR1 is SGHRS and CDR2 is YFSETQ. V dropped 6 bases and J dropped 2 bases, with 4 bases sitting between them. The CDR3 spans 11 residues. The DNA of the CDR3 is TGCGCCAGCACCAACACAGATACGCAGTATTTT. Protein: CASTNTDTQYF.

This clonotype was found a few times. The rearrangement joins TRBV11-3 to TRBJ2-1; maybe TRBD1 (5 bases). The length of the CDR3 is 15 residues. The V end was cut by 3 bases, the J end by 5 bases, with 14 bases between. Germline CDR1 reads SGHNT; CDR2 reads YENEEA. The CDR3 loop is CASSLTELLNNEQFF. DNA for the CDR3: TGTGCCAGCAGCTTGACAGAATTACTAAACAATGAGCAGTTCTTC.

Many counts were recorded for this clonotype. The CDR3 loop is CASSPWGRSDTQYF. CDR3 bases: TGTGCCAGCAGCCCTTGGGGTCGATCAGATACGCAGTATTTT. The rearrangement links TRBV14 to TRBJ2-3; D is ambiguous. V shed 4 bases and J shed 4 bases, with 12 bases lying between them. The germline gives CDR1 SGHDN, CDR2 FVKESK. CDR3 size: 14 residues.

This clonotype showed up many times. The chain is built from TRBV7-9 and TRBJ2-2; 8 bases are shared with TRBD2. J lost 7 bases, V lost 5 bases, and 9 bases had no gene match. The CDR3 sequence is 15 residues long. Per germline, CDR1 SEHNR and CDR2 FQNEAQ (reference sequence). CDR3 nucleotide sequence: TGTGCCAGCAGCCCGACTAGCGCGAGGAGCGGGGAGCTGTTTTTT. Translation gives CASSPTSARSGELFF.

J is TRBJ1-3 and V is TRBV9, with 7 bases identical to TRBD1. The CDR3 length is 15 residues. The ends lost 3 bases at V and 2 bases at J; junction bases unmatched: 5. Looked up from germline, CDR1 is SGDLS and CDR2 is YYNGEE. CDR3 DNA: TGTGCCAGCAGCGCACTCGACAGGGCTGGAAACACCATATATTTT. Protein: CASSALDRAGNTIYF.

This clonotype was found a few times. V usage is TRBV19 and J usage is TRBJ1-3, with 7 bases aligning to TRBD1. V was pared by 5 bases and J by 0 bases, with 7 bases of the junction left unmatched. Germline V gene lookup returns CDR1 LNHDA and CDR2 SQIVND (reference sequence). The CDR3 has 16 amino acids. Written as DNA, the CDR3 is TGTGCCAGTAGTGGTGACAGGGCGAGCTCTGGAAACACCATATATTTT. Protein: CASSGDRASSGNTIYF. Combining the CDR3 with reference TRBV19 and TRBJ1-3 gives the whole variable domain DGGITQSPKYLFRKEGQNVTLSCEQNLNHDAMYWYRQDPGQGLRLIYYSQIVNDFQKGDIAEGYSVSREKKESFPLTVTSAQKNPTAFYLCASSGDRASSGNTIYFGEGSWLTVV.

This clonotype was seen more than once but under ten times. The chain employs TRBV4-2 and TRBJ1-1; 10 positions agree with TRBD1. Germline CDR1 is LGHNA and CDR2 is YNFKEQ. With 4 bases clipped from V and 5 bases from J, the junction kept 4 bases outside the gene matches. CDR3 size: 14 residues. The chain's CDR3 is CASSPGTGVTEAFF. The CDR3 DNA reads as TGTGCCAGCAGCCCTGGGACAGGGGTTACTGAAGCTTTCTTT.